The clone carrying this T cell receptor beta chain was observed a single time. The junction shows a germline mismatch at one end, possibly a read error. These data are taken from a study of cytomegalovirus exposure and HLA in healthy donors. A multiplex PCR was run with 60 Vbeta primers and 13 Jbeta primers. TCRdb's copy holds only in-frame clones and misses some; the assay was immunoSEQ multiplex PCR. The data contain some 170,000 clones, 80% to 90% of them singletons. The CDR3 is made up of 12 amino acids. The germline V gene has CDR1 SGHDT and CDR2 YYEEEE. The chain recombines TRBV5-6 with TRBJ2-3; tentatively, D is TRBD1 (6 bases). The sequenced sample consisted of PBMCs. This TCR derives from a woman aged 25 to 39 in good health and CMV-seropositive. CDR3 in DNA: TGTGCCAGCAGCTCGCTAAGACAGGCTCCCTTTTTT. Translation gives CASSSLRQAPFF.